A single sample is the source of the 29 T cell receptor beta chains below, sequenced in a study of CD8+ T cells in alopecia areata. The treatment was: oral pan-JAK inhibitor, 5-10 mg twice daily. RNA was extracted and reverse transcribed into cDNA as the sequencing template. Profiling relied on immunoSEQ multiplex PCR, and the TCRdb table lists in-frame clones only, not all of them. The profile shows about 180,000 clones, about 51% of them singletons. Here the sequenced sample was CD8+ T cells sorted from blood, taken at approximately week 52, from a patient treated with tofacitinib. The receptors shown here come from a human donor with alopecia areata.

This clone was picked up a small number of times. The J gene is TRBJ2-7, the V gene TRBV29-1; D may be TRBD1 (6 bases). The V and J ends lost 5 bases and 5 bases respectively, with 10 bases between them. Per the germline V gene, CDR1 is SQVTM and CDR2 is ANQGSEA. The CDR3 sequence is 11 residues long. The CDR3 DNA sequence: TGCAGCGTTACAGGGTTGGACGAGCAGTACTTC. Protein: CSVTGLDEQYF.

This clone was seen only a few times. The chain uses TRBV27 and TRBJ2-5, with D perhaps given as TRBD1 or TRBD2 (5 bases each). Germline lookup yields CDR1 MNHEY and CDR2 SMNVEV (reference sequence). The CDR3 has 12 amino acids. The V end was cut by 8 bases, the J end by 4 bases, with 11 bases between. CDR3 nucleotides: TGTGCCAGCGGGGCACGGGGAGAGACCCAGTACTTC. It encodes CASGARGETQYF.

The chain is built from TRBV7-9 and TRBJ2-7, with 9 bases aligning to TRBD2. Germline V gene data show CDR1 as SEHNR and CDR2 as FQNEAQ (reference sequence). Losses at the gene ends were 1 base for V and 2 bases for J; bases not matched to a gene: 3. This CDR3 has 15 residues. Here the CDR3 reads CASSLGAGGTYEQYF. The CDR3 DNA sequence: TGTGCCAGCAGCTTAGGAGCGGGGGGCACCTACGAGCAGTACTTC.

This chain uses TRBV30 with TRBJ1-1; D unclear. Germline-derived CDR1 and CDR2 are GTSNPN and SVGIG (reference sequence). The CDR3 has 15 amino acids. Trimming removed 3 bases at V and 2 bases at J, with 16 bases between. Here the CDR3 DNA reads TGTGCCTGGAGCGCCCAAGATTCACGAAACACTGAAGCTTTCTTT. It translates to CAWSAQDSRNTEAFF. Together with reference TRBV30 and TRBJ1-1, the CDR3 gives the full variable domain: SQTIHQWPATLVQPVGSPLSLECTVEGTSNPNLYWYRQAAGRGLQLLFYSVGIGQISSEVPQNLSASRPQDRQFILSSKKLLLSDSGFYLCAWSAQDSRNTEAFFGQGTRLTVV.

The V call is TRBV7-2, the J call TRBJ2-7; 9 bases are shared with TRBD1. This CDR3 is 14 amino acids long. Trimming cost V 5 bases and J 5 bases; bases outside gene matches: 7. From germline, CDR1 is SGHTA and CDR2 FQGNSA. The chain's CDR3 is CASSPPGQGHEQYF. The CDR3 DNA reads TGTGCCAGCAGCCCCCCGGGACAGGGCCACGAGCAGTACTTC.

This clone appeared a few times. The chain is built from TRBV7-3 and TRBJ2-2, with D perhaps TRBD1 (5 bases). The germline V gene has CDR1 SGHTA and CDR2 FQGTGA. The V end was cut by 4 bases, the J end by 1 base, with 13 bases between. CDR3 length: 16 amino acids. The DNA for the CDR3 is TGTGCCAGCAGCTATTCAGGGAACTGGAACACCGGGGAGCTGTTTTTT. As protein: CASSYSGNWNTGELFF. The full variable domain, its missing parts supplied by reference TRBV7-3 and TRBJ2-2, is GAGVSQTPSNKVTEKGKYVELRCDPISGHTALYWYRQSLGQGPEFLIYFQGTGAADDSGLPNDRFFAVRPEGSVSTLKIQRTERGDSAVYLCASSYSGNWNTGELFFGEGSRLTVL.

Concerning this clone itself: The same CDR3 is also encoded by other DNA sequences in this sample. This chain uses TRBV9 with TRBJ1-4; D possibly corresponds to TRBD1 (5 bases). This CDR3 has 15 residues. Germline V lookup: CDR1 SGDLS, CDR2 YYNGEE. V shed 3 bases and J shed 8 bases, with 17 bases lying between them. CDR3 coding DNA: TGTGCCAGCAGCGCCGGGACGGTGCGAAGCGAAAAACTGTTTTTT. It specifies CASSAGTVRSEKLFF.

V usage is TRBV13 and J usage is TRBJ2-7; TRBD2 agrees at 8 bases. CDR3 size: 14 residues. J gave up 5 bases and V 3 bases, and 6 bases lay outside the gene matches. Germline CDR1 and CDR2: PRHDT and FYEKMQ (reference sequence). CDR3 sequence reads: CASSLAGGLDEQYF. The CDR3 nucleotides read TGTGCCAGCAGCTTGGCGGGGGGTCTCGACGAGCAGTACTTC.

The V call is TRBV6-5, the J call TRBJ2-1, with D tentatively TRBD1 (5 bases). Germline CDR1 MNHEY, CDR2 SVGAGI. This CDR3 has 14 amino acids. The V end was cut by 4 bases, the J end by 4 bases, with 11 bases between. CDR3 sequence (DNA): TGTGCCAGCAGTTCGATACAGGATTACAATGAGCAGTTCTTC. Translating gives CASSSIQDYNEQFF.

This chain links TRBV4-2 with TRBJ2-3; D perhaps matches TRBD2 (5 bases). CDR3 length equals 16 residues. With 0 bases removed from V and 4 bases from J, the gap between germline ends came to 14 bases. Germline CDR1 LGHNA, CDR2 YNFKEQ. CDR3 nucleotide sequence: TGTGCCAGCAGCCAAGATCCCTCTAGCCAATCAGATACGCAGTATTTT. Translating it yields CASSQDPSSQSDTQYF.

The chain has TRBV9 and TRBJ1-2; TRBD1 is a possible D gene (5 bases). CDR3 length: 15 amino acids. The germline V and J ends were trimmed by 4 bases and 7 bases, with 20 bases remaining between them. The germline V gene has CDR1 SGDLS and CDR2 YYNGEE. The CDR3 loop is CASSPRTAGRGGYTF. CDR3 DNA: TGTGCCAGCAGCCCAAGGACGGCAGGGAGAGGTGGCTACACCTTC.

The rearrangement joins TRBV7-2 to TRBJ2-2; the D is unclear. V lost 1 base, J lost 8 bases, and 5 bases lay in between. The CDR3 covers 12 residues. The germline V gene encodes CDR1 SGHTA and CDR2 FQGNSA. CDR3 sequence reads: CASSLGEGELFF. The CDR3 DNA follows: TGTGCCAGCAGCTTAGGCGAGGGGGAGCTGTTTTTT.

The CDR3, as DNA: TGTGCCTGGAACGAGGGGCTTGTGGAGACCCAGTACTTC. Amino acids: CAWNEGLVETQYF. This chain uses TRBV30 with TRBJ2-5, with D possibly being TRBD1 or TRBD2 (5 bases each). In germline, CDR1 is GTSNPN, CDR2 SVGIG (reference sequence). The V and J ends lost 4 bases and 5 bases respectively, with 14 bases between them. There are 13 residues in the CDR3.

V gene TRBV29-1 combines with J gene TRBJ2-7; weak D call: TRBD2 (6 bases). Germline V CDR1 and CDR2: SQVTM, ANQGSEA. V was pared by 5 bases and J by 3 bases, with 14 bases between. There are 13 residues in the CDR3. CDR3 sequence reads: CSVLSQGLYEQYF. The CDR3 DNA follows: TGCAGCGTTTTATCTCAGGGACTCTACGAGCAGTACTTC.

This rearrangement joins TRBV10-3 to TRBJ2-3; 15 bases fit TRBD2. The CDR3 spans 14 residues. With V trimmed by 10 bases and J by 6 bases, 5 bases remained unmatched. CDR1 is ENHRY, CDR2 SYGVKD, per germline. For the CDR3, the DNA is TGTGCCAGTGGACTAGCGGGGGGGCTGGATACGCAGTATTTT. This translates into CASGLAGGLDTQYF.

V usage is TRBV30 and J usage is TRBJ2-3; the match to TRBD2 covers 7 bases. V was pared by 4 bases and J by 0 bases, with 1 base of the junction left unmatched. The CDR3 totals 13 residues. In germline, CDR1 is GTSNPN, CDR2 SVGIG (reference sequence). CDR3 bases: TGTGCCTGGACTAGCGGTAGCACAGATACGCAGTATTTT. It codes for CAWTSGSTDTQYF. The full variable domain, in which reference TRBV30 and TRBJ2-3 provide the parts outside the CDR3, is SQTIHQWPATLVQPVGSPLSLECTVEGTSNPNLYWYRQAAGRGLQLLFYSVGIGQISSEVPQNLSASRPQDRQFILSSKKLLLSDSGFYLCAWTSGSTDTQYFGPGTRLTVL.

V usage is TRBV5-4 and J usage is TRBJ2-2, with 8 bases identical to TRBD2. V was clipped by 9 bases and J by 6 bases; unmatched bases: 4. Germline V lookup: CDR1 SGHNT, CDR2 YYREEE (reference sequence). This CDR3 contains 12 residues. The CDR3 coding sequence is TGTGCCACCTTCGGGGGGGCCGGGGAGCTGTTTTTT. Translating gives CATFGGAGELFF.

This clone has a single count. This chain connects TRBV10-3 to TRBJ1-1, with a tentative D call TRBD1 (6 bases). There are 17 residues in the CDR3. Germline V gene sequence: CDR1 ENHRY, CDR2 SYGVKD. V was trimmed by 5 bases and J by 1 base, leaving 20 bases between them. CDR3 loop: CAISNPERGTANTEAFF. The CDR3 nucleotides are TGTGCCATCAGTAACCCGGAGAGGGGGACGGCGAACACTGAAGCTTTCTTT.

V usage is TRBV7-3 and J usage is TRBJ2-1; D uncertain. Trimming took off 7 bases at V and 6 bases at J, with 13 bases between the two ends. Germline loops: CDR1 SGHTA, CDR2 FQGTGA. The CDR3 totals 13 residues. This chain's CDR3 is CASTPFLFNEQFF. The CDR3 nucleotides are TGTGCCAGCACGCCGTTTCTCTTCAATGAGCAGTTCTTC.

The CDR3 region is CSVEDRDSTEAFF. CDR3 sequence (DNA): TGCAGCGTTGAAGATAGAGACAGCACTGAAGCTTTCTTT. The rearrangement joins TRBV29-1 to TRBJ1-1; possibly TRBD1 for D (5 bases). This CDR3 contains 13 residues. In germline, CDR1 is SQVTM, CDR2 ANQGSEA. The V end was cut by 0 bases, the J end by 4 bases, with 9 bases between.

The V gene is TRBV4-2, the J gene TRBJ1-5; D not certain. The CDR3 is made up of 14 amino acids. CDR1 and CDR2 from the germline V gene are LGHNA and YNFKEQ. V was shortened by 1 base and J by 6 bases, with 10 bases between the two germline ends. The CDR3 here is CASSQGRGPQPQHF. CDR3 in DNA: TGTGCCAGCAGCCAAGGAAGAGGGCCTCAGCCCCAGCATTTT.

The gene calls are TRBV19 and TRBJ2-2; D might be TRBD2 (5 bases). The V end lost 3 bases, the J end lost 14 bases, and 16 bases lay between the germline ends. The CDR3 length is 13 residues. Germline assignment: CDR1 LNHDA and CDR2 SQIVND (reference sequence). This CDR3 reads CASSMLAGNLLFF. The CDR3 DNA reads as TGTGCCAGTAGTATGTTAGCCGGGAATCTCCTGTTTTTT.

The chain carries TRBV4-1 and TRBJ2-2; 9 positions agree with TRBD1. Germline values: CDR1 MGHRA, CDR2 YSYEKL. The CDR3 extends over 16 amino acids. V trimming: 2 bases; J trimming: 1 base; junction bases outside the gene matches: 2. The CDR3 protein is CASSQRDRVNTGELFF. As DNA, the CDR3 is TGCGCCAGCAGCCAACGGGACAGGGTGAACACCGGGGAGCTGTTTTTT.

The chain uses TRBV11-2 and TRBJ2-1, with D unresolved. V was pared by 0 bases and J by 7 bases, with 13 bases between. The CDR3 has 15 residues. Germline-derived CDR1 and CDR2 are SGHAT and FQNNGV. The CDR3 sequence is CASSLEPDAANEQFF. The DNA of the CDR3 is TGTGCCAGCAGCTTAGAACCGGACGCGGCGAATGAGCAGTTCTTC.

The rearrangement joins TRBV30 to TRBJ2-7; TRBD1 is a possible D gene (6 bases). V lost 2 bases, J lost 4 bases, and 12 bases lay in between. The CDR3 loop spans 13 amino acids. From germline, CDR1 is GTSNPN and CDR2 SVGIG (reference sequence). In DNA, the CDR3 is TGTGCCTGGAGTAGGGACATTTCATACGAGCAGTACTTC. It translates to CAWSRDISYEQYF.

The chain links TRBV7-2 to TRBJ2-7; D is perhaps TRBD1 (5 bases). From germline, CDR1 is SGHTA and CDR2 FQGNSA. Between the trimmed V and J ends, which lost 2 bases and 2 bases, there was a span of 13 bases. The CDR3 covers 15 residues. CDR3 loop: CASSLRQGHPYEQYF. The CDR3 DNA follows: TGTGCCAGCAGCTTAAGGCAGGGCCATCCCTACGAGCAGTACTTC.

The chain combines TRBV6-5 with TRBJ2-5, with TRBD2 identical over 10 bases. In germline, CDR1 is MNHEY, CDR2 SVGAGI. The CDR3 spans 13 residues. With 8 bases clipped from V and 9 bases from J, the junction kept 9 bases outside the gene matches. The CDR3 DNA follows: TGTGCCAGCTCTAGCGGGGGCCTAGCGGCCCAGTACTTC. This sequence encodes CASSSGGLAAQYF.

This rearrangement joins TRBV6-5 to TRBJ2-1, with 14 bases aligning to TRBD2. The CDR3 has 14 amino acids. Unmatched junction bases numbered 4, after V lost 6 bases and J lost 9 bases. Germline CDR1 reads MNHEY; CDR2 reads SVGAGI. DNA of the CDR3: TGTGCCAGCAGCGGACTAGCGGGGGGTGGTGAGCAGTTCTTC. Translated, it gives CASSGLAGGGEQFF.

A word on this clone: Germline and junction disagree at one end, which may indicate a read error. CDR3 region: CASSLSKTALETQYF. CDR3 coding DNA: TGTGCTAGCAGCTTATCAAAGACTGCCTTGGAGACCCAGTACTTC. The V and J genes are TRBV7-7 and TRBJ2-5; D is ambiguous. Germline CDR1 SSHAT, CDR2 FNYEAQ (reference sequence). This CDR3 has 15 amino acids.